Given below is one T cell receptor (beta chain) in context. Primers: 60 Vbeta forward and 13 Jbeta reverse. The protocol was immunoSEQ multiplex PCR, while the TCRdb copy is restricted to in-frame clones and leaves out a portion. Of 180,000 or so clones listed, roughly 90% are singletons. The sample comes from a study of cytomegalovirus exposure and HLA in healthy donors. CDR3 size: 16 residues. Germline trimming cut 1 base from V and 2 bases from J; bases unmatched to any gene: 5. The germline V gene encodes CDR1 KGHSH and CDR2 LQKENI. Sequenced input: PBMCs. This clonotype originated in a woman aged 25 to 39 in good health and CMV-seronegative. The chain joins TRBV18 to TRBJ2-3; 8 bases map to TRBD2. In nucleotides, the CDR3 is TGTGCCAGCTCACCACTTGGTAGCGGGAACACAGATACGCAGTATTTT. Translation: CASSPLGSGNTDTQYF.